The sequence of this T cell receptor beta chain was determined in a study of blood T cell repertoires in COVID-19. Background on the study: From the United States, Italy and Spain came samples of acute and convalescent COVID-19. Sources were T cells, B-cell-depleted T cells, or PBMCs; the material itself was cDNA or gDNA.

Authors' methods: The authors estimated nucleated cell counts from reference gene primer amplification. TCRdb keeps only in-frame clones here, not all; method: immunoSEQ multiplex PCR. Clone size and the V and J calls come from that table; the DNA yielded D and trimming. The table shows approximately 180,000 clones, with approximately 83% occurring only once. Patients of the Seattle cohort, enrolled during active infection, were followed longitudinally. With 1 base clipped from V and 3 bases from J, the junction kept 11 bases outside the gene matches. Germline V gene sequence: CDR1 SGDLS, CDR2 YYNGEE. This CDR3 is built from 17 residues.

This chain uses TRBV9 with TRBJ1-1; 8 bases match TRBD1. The receptor was isolated from a woman between 40 and 50 years old with COVID-19, enrolled during active disease. Sample: peripheral blood. CDR3 residues: CASSVRPGTGWDTEAFF. DNA for the CDR3: TGTGCCAGCAGCGTACGACCAGGGACAGGATGGGACACTGAAGCTTTCTTT.